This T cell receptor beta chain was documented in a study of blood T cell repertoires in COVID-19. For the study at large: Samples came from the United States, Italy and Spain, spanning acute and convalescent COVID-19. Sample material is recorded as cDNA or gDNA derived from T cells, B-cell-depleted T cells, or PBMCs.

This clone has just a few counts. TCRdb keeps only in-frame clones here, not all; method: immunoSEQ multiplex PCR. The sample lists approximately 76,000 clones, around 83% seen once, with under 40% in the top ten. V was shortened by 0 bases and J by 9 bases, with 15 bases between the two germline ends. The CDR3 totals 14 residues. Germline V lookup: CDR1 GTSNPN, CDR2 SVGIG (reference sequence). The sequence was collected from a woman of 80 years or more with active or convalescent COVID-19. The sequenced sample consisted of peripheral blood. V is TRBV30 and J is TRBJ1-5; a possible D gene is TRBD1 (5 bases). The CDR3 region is CAWSVQAGAWPQHF. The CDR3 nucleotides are TGTGCCTGGAGTGTACAGGCAGGTGCATGGCCCCAGCATTTT.